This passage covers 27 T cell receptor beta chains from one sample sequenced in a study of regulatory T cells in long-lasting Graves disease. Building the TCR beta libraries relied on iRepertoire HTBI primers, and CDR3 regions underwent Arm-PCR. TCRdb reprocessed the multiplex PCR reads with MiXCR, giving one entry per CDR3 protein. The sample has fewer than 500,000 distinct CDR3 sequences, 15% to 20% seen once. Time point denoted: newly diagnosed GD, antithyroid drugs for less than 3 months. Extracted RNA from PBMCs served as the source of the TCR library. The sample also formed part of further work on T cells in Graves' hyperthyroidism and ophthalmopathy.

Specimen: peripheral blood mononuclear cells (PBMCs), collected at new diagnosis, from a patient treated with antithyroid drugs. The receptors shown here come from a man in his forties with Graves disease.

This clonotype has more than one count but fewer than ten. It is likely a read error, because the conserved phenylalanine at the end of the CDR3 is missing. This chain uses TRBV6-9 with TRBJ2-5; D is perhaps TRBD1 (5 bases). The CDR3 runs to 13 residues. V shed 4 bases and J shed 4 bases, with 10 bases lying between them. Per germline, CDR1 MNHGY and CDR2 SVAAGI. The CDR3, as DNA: TGTGCCAGCAGTTTCAGGGTGCGAGAGACCCAGTACCTC. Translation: CASSFRVRETQYL.

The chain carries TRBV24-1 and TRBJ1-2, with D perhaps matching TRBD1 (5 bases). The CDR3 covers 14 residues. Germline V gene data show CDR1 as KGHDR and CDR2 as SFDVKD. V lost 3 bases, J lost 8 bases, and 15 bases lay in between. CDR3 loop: CATSDARGFRGYTF. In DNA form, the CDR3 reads TGTGCCACCAGTGATGCGCGGGGGTTTCGCGGCTACACCTTC.

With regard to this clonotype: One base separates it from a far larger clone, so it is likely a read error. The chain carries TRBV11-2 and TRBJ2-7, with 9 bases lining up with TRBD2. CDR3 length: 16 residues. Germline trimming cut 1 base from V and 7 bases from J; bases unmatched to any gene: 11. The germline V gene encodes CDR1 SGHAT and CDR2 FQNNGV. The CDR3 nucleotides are TGTGCCAGCAGCTTAGCGCCTAGCGGGGAGAACAATGAGCAGTACTTC. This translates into CASSLAPSGENNEQYF.

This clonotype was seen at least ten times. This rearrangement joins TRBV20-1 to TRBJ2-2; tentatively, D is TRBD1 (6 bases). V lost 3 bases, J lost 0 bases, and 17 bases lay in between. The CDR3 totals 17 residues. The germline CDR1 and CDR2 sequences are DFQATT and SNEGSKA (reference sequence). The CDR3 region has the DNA TGCAGTGCTAGTGAGGCATTAGGGACATCGAACACCGGGGAGCTGTTTTTT. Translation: CSASEALGTSNTGELFF.

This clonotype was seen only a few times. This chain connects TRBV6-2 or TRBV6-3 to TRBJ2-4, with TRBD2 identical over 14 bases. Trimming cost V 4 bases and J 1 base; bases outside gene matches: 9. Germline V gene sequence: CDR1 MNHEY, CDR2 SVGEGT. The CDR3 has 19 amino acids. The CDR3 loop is CASSSSGTSGRGAKNIQYF. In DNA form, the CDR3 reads TGTGCCAGCAGTTCATCCGGGACTAGCGGGAGAGGGGCCAAAAACATTCAGTACTTC.

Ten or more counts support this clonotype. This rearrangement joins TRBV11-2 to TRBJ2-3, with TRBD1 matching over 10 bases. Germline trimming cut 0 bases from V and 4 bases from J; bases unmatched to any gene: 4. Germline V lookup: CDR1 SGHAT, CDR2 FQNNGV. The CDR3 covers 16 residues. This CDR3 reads CASSLEGQGRPDTQYF. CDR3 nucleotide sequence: TGTGCCAGCAGCTTAGAGGGACAGGGGAGGCCAGATACGCAGTATTTT.

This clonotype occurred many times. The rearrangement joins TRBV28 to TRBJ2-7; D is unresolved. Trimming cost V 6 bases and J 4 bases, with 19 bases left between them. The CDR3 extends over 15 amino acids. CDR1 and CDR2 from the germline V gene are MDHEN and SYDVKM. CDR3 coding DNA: TGTGCCAGCAGCCCTCCGGGCCCTAGTGGGTACGAGCAGTACTTC. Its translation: CASSPPGPSGYEQYF.

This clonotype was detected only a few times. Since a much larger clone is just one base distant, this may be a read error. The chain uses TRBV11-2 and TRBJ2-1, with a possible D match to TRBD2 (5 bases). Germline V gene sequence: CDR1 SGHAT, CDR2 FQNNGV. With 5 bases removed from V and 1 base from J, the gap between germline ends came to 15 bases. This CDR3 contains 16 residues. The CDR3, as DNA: TGTGCCAGCAGCCCCTATAGCGAAAGATCCTACAATGAGCAGTTCTTC. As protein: CASSPYSERSYNEQFF.

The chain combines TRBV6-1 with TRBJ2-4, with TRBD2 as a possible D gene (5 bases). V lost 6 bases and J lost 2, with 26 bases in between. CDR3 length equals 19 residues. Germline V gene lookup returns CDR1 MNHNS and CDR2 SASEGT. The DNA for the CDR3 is TGTGCCAGCAGCCTACCCCCTCGGGAAGACCCGAGAACCAAAAACATTCAGTACTTC. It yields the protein CASSLPPREDPRTKNIQYF.

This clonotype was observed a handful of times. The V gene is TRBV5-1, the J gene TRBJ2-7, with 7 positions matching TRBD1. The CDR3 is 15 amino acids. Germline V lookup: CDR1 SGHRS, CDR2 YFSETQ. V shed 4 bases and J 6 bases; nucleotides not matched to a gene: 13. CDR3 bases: TGCGCCAGCAGCCCTAGGGACAGTAGCCTCCTCGAGCAGTACTTC. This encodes CASSPRDSSLLEQYF.

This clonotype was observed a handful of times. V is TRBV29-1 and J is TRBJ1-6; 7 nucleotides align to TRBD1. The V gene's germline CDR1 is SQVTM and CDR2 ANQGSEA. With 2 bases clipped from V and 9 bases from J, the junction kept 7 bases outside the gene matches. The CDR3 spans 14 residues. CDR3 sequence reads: CSVEPLDRFSPLHF. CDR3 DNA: TGCAGCGTTGAACCATTGGACAGGTTTTCACCCCTCCACTTT. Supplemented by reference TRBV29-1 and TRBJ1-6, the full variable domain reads SAVISQKPSRDICQRGTSLTIQCQVDSQVTMMFWYRQQPGQSLTLIATANQGSEATYESGFVIDKFPISRPNLTFSTLTVSNMSPEDSSIYLCSVEPLDRFSPLHFGNGTRLTVT.

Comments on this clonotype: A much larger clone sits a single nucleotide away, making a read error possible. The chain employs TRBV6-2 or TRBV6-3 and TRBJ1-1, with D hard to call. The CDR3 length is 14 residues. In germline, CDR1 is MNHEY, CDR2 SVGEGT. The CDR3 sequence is CASRFSSRDTEASF. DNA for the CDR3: TGTGCCAGCAGGTTCTCAAGCCGAGACACTGAAGCTTCCTTT.

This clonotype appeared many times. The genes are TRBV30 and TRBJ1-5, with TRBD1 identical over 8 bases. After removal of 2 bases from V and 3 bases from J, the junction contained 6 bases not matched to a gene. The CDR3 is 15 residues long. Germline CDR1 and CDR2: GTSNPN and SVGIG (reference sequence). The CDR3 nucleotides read TGTGCCTGGAGTACCGGGACAGGTTCCAATCAGCCCCAGCATTTT. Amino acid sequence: CAWSTGTGSNQPQHF.

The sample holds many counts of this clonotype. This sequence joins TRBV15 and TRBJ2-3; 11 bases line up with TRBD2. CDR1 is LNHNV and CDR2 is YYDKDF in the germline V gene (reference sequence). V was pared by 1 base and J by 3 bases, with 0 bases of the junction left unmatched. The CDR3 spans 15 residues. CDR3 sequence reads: CATSRGLAGTDTQYF. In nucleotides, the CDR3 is TGTGCCACCAGCAGAGGACTAGCGGGAACAGATACGCAGTATTTT.

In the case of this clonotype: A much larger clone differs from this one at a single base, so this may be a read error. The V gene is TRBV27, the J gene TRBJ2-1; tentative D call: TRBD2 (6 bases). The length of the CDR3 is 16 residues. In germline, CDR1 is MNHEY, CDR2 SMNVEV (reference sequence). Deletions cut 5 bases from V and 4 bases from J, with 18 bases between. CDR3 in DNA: TGTGCCAGCAGTCCCAGACTAGTGGGAAGTTACAATGAGCAGTTCTTC. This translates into CASSPRLVGSYNEQFF.

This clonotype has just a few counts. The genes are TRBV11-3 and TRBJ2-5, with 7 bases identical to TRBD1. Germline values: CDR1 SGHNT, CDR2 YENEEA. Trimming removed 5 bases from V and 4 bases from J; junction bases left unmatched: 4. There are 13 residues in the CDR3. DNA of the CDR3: TGTGCCAGCAGCCCAGGGGGTATAGAGACCCAGTACTTC. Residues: CASSPGGIETQYF. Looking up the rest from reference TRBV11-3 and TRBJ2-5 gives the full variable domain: EAGVVQSPRYKIIEKKQPVAFWCNPISGHNTLYWYLQNLGQGPELLIRYENEEAVDDSQLPKDRFSAERLKGVDSTLKIQPAELGDSAVYLCASSPGGIETQYFGPGTRLLVL.

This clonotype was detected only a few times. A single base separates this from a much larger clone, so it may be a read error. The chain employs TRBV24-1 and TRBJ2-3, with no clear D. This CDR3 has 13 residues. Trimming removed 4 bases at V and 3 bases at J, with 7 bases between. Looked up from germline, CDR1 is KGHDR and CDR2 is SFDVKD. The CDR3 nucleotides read TGTGCCACCAGTGACATGGTGACAGATACGCAGTATTTT. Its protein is CATSDMVTDTQYF.

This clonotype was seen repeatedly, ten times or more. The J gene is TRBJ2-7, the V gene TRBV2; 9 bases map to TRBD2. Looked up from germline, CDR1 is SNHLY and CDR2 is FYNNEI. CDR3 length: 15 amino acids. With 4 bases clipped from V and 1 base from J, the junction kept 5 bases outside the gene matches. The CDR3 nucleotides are TGTGCCAGCAGTGTGAGTAGCGGGAGTTCCTACGAGCAGTACTTC. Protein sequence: CASSVSSGSSYEQYF.

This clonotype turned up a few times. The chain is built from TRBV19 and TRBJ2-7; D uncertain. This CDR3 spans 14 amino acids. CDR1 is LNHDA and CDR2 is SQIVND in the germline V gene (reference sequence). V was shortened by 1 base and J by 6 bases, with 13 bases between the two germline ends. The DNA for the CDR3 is TGTGCCAGTAGTATAGGGCAACGACGAGGCGAGCAGTACTTC. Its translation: CASSIGQRRGEQYF.

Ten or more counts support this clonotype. The CDR3 loop is CASSYSIGFEQFF. The CDR3 DNA is TGTGCCAGCAGTTACTCGATTGGGTTTGAGCAGTTCTTC. V usage is TRBV6-5 and J usage is TRBJ2-1; the D is unclear. The ends were cut back, 0 bases at V and 9 bases at J, with 9 bases in the middle. From germline, CDR1 is MNHEY and CDR2 SVGAGI. CDR3 length equals 13 residues.

CDR3 bases: TGTGCCAGCGGATCGGACAGGGTCTTGGAAAAACTGTTTTTT. This codes for CASGSDRVLEKLFF. V is TRBV27 and J is TRBJ1-4; TRBD1 aligns across 8 bases. The V and J ends lost 8 bases and 8 bases, in that order; junction bases with no gene match: 10. The CDR3 sequence is 14 residues long. Germline CDR1 and CDR2: MNHEY and SMNVEV (reference sequence).

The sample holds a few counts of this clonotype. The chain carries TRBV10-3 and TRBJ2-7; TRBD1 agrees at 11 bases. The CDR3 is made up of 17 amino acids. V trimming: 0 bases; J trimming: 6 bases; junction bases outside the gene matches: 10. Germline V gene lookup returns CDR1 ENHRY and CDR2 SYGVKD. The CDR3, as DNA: TGTGCCATCAGTGAGTCTGTTTTAGGGACAGGGGGAATCGAGCAGTACTTC. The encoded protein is CAISESVLGTGGIEQYF.

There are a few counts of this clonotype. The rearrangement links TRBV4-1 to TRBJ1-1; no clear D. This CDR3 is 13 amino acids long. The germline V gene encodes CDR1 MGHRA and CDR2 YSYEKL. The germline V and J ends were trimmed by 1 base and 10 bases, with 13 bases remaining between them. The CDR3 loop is CASSQGGTAGAFF. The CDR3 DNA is TGCGCCAGCAGCCAAGGGGGTACGGCTGGAGCTTTCTTT.

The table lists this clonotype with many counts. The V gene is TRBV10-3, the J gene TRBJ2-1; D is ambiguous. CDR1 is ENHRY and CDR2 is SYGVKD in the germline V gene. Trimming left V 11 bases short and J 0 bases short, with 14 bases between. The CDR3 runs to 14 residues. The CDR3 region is CASLSAYSYNEQFF. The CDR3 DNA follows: TGTGCCTCTTTATCTGCCTACTCCTACAATGAGCAGTTCTTC.

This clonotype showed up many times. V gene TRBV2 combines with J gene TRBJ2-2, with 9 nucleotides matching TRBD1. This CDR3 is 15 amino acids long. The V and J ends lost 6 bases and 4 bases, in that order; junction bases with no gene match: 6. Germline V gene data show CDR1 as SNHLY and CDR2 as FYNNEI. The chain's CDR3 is CASSPQGAPTGELFF. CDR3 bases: TGTGCCAGCAGCCCACAGGGGGCGCCCACCGGGGAGCTGTTTTTT.

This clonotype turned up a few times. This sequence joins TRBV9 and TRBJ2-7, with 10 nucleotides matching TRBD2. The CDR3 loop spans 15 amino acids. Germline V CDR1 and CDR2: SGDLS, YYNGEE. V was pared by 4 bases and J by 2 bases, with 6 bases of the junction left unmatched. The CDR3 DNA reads TGTGCCAGCAGCATCGGGACTAGCGACACCTACGAGCAGTACTTC. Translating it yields CASSIGTSDTYEQYF.

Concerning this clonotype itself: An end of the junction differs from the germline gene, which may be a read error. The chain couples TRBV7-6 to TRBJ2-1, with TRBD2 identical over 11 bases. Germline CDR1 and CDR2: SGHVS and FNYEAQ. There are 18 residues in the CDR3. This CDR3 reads CVSSLALTSGNSYNEQFF. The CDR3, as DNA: TGTGTCAGCAGCTTAGCCTTGACTAGCGGGAATTCCTACAATGAGCAGTTCTTC.